This T cell receptor beta chain emerged from a study of human T cells and chemical hapten exposure. CDR1 SQVTM and CDR2 ANQGSEA come from the germline V gene. Trimming pared 7 bases from V and 7 bases from J, leaving 16 bases between. This CDR3 has 13 residues. TCRdb called the RACE reads again in MiXCR, with one record for every CDR3 protein. The sample has 65,000 to 80,000 distinct CDR3 sequences; 10% are singletons. Time point noted: patch test 1, 2 weeks after DPC sensitization. Documented treatment: therapeutic diphenylcyclopropenone sensitization with weekly scalp DPC. This clonotype occurred many times.

The source of this sequence is a woman aged 50 to 65 with alopecia areata. Some clones in this sample may be carry-over from other donors' samples. Source: whole blood, taken in connection with sensitization to the hapten diphenylcyclopropenone (DPC). This chain links TRBV29-1 with TRBJ1-4; tentatively, D is TRBD1 (6 bases). This chain's CDR3 is CSGGGVTGEKLFF. CDR3 bases: TGCAGCGGGGGGGGCGTGACAGGTGAAAAACTGTTTTTT.